The 12 T cell receptor beta chains given below trace back to one sample, sequenced in a study of blood T cell repertoires in COVID-19. Repertoires were generated with immunoSEQ multiplex PCR, while TCRdb's copy carries only in-frame clones and drops some. The repertoire holds 120,000 to 150,000 clones, with about 82% as singletons. Specimen: peripheral blood. The receptors were gathered from a middle-aged woman with active or convalescent COVID-19.

This chain uses TRBV5-1 with TRBJ1-2, with a weak D call TRBD1 (5 bases). The germline V and J ends were trimmed by 0 bases and 2 bases, with 14 bases remaining between them. There are 16 residues in the CDR3. Germline CDR1 reads SGHRS; CDR2 reads YFSETQ. CDR3 amino acids: CASSLVVRGSNYGYTF. The CDR3 DNA is TGCGCCAGCAGCTTGGTGGTCCGGGGGTCCAACTATGGCTACACCTTC.

The chain joins TRBV11-2 to TRBJ2-1; 7 bases match TRBD2. CDR3 size: 16 residues. J lost 4 bases, V lost 1 base, and 7 bases had no gene match. Germline assignment: CDR1 SGHAT and CDR2 FQNNGV. The CDR3 DNA follows: TGTGCCAGCAGCTTAGTCGCTAGCGGCTTATACAATGAGCAGTTCTTC. Amino acid sequence: CASSLVASGLYNEQFF.

This rearrangement joins TRBV29-1 to TRBJ1-2; possibly TRBD1 for D (6 bases). Trimming removed 7 bases from V and 3 bases from J, with 12 bases in between. CDR3 length equals 12 residues. From germline, CDR1 is SQVTM and CDR2 ANQGSEA. The CDR3 nucleotides read TGCAGCGGGGGGACACACGACTATGGCTACACCTTC. Residues: CSGGTHDYGYTF. Full variable domain (rest looked up from reference TRBV29-1 and TRBJ1-2): SAVISQKPSRDICQRGTSLTIQCQVDSQVTMMFWYRQQPGQSLTLIATANQGSEATYESGFVIDKFPISRPNLTFSTLTVSNMSPEDSSIYLCSGGTHDYGYTFGSGTRLTVV.

V and J are TRBV6-5 and TRBJ1-1; 10 nucleotides line up with TRBD1. From germline, CDR1 is MNHEY and CDR2 SVGAGI. V dropped 4 bases and J dropped 5; count of bases not matched to a gene: 1. This CDR3 comprises 13 residues. CDR3 bases: TGTGCCAGCAGTTGGGACAGGGGAACTGAAGCTTTCTTT. It specifies CASSWDRGTEAFF.

This chain links TRBV30 with TRBJ1-5, with TRBD1 matching over 8 bases. V dropped 5 bases and J dropped 3; count of bases not matched to a gene: 3. The CDR3 is 13 residues long. From germline, CDR1 is GTSNPN and CDR2 SVGIG (reference sequence). This CDR3 reads CAWDRGNNQPQHF. DNA for the CDR3: TGTGCCTGGGACAGGGGTAACAATCAGCCCCAGCATTTT.

The chain combines TRBV28 with TRBJ1-2, with D perhaps TRBD1 (6 bases). This CDR3 region has 16 residues. V was clipped by 4 bases and J by 4 bases, with 19 bases between them. The germline V gene has CDR1 MDHEN and CDR2 SYDVKM. CDR3 in amino acids: CASSSRGQRPPYGYTF. The CDR3 DNA reads TGTGCCAGCAGTTCAAGAGGACAGCGCCCCCCCTATGGCTACACCTTC.

V usage is TRBV7-9 and J usage is TRBJ2-5; possibly TRBD2 for D (6 bases). V lost 5 bases, J lost 2 bases, and 15 bases lay in between. The CDR3 consists of 15 residues. Germline V gene lookup returns CDR1 SEHNR and CDR2 FQNEAQ (reference sequence). CDR3 sequence: CASSPGVGQQETQYF. The CDR3, as DNA: TGTGCCAGCAGCCCGGGGGTAGGGCAGCAAGAGACCCAGTACTTC.

The chain has TRBV2 and TRBJ1-1, with D hard to call. V was clipped by 10 bases and J by 8 bases, with 14 bases between them. The CDR3 runs to 11 residues. Germline V lookup: CDR1 SNHLY, CDR2 FYNNEI. The CDR3 region has the DNA TGTGCCACCTCGGTTGTCTCCGAAGCTTTCTTT. This sequence encodes CATSVVSEAFF.

The J gene is TRBJ1-1, the V gene TRBV30; weak D call: TRBD1 (5 bases). CDR3 size: 11 residues. V lost 5 bases, J lost 5 bases, and 9 bases lay in between. Germline V CDR1 and CDR2: GTSNPN, SVGIG (reference sequence). DNA for the CDR3: TGTGCCTGGGTTTCAGGGACTGAAGCTTTCTTT. Its protein product is CAWVSGTEAFF.

The V gene is TRBV24-1, the J gene TRBJ1-2; a possible D gene is TRBD1 (6 bases). Between the trimmed V and J ends, which lost 4 bases and 7 bases, there was a span of 9 bases. The germline V gene has CDR1 KGHDR and CDR2 SFDVKD. CDR3 length equals 12 residues. CDR3 loop: CATSEQGSGYTF. The CDR3 coding sequence is TGTGCCACCAGTGAACAGGGTAGTGGCTACACCTTC.

The table lists this clone with a count of one. The DNA of the CDR3 is TGTGCCAGTAGTACTTCCGGGACACAGAGCACCTACGAGCAGTACTTC. Encoded protein: CASSTSGTQSTYEQYF. V is TRBV19 and J is TRBJ2-7, with D possibly TRBD1 on 6 matching bases. Trimming cost V 4 bases and J 2 bases, with 18 bases left between them. The CDR3 runs 16 residues. Germline V lookup: CDR1 LNHDA, CDR2 SQIVND (reference sequence).

This chain uses TRBV7-9 with TRBJ1-1; D gene unclear. V lost 6 bases and J lost 3, with 5 bases in between. CDR3 length equals 11 residues. Germline V gene sequence: CDR1 SEHNR, CDR2 FQNEAQ (reference sequence). In DNA, the CDR3 is TGTGCCAGCAGACGGGACACTGAAGCTTTCTTT. Amino acids: CASRRDTEAFF.